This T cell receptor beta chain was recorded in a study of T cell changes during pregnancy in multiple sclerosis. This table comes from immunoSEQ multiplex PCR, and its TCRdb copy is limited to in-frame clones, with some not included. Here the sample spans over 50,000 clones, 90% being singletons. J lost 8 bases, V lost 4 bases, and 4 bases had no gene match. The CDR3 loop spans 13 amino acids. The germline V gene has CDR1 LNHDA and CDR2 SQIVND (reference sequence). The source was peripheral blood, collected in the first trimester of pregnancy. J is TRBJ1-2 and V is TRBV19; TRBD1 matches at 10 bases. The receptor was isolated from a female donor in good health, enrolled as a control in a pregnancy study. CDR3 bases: TGTGCCAGTAGTAAAGACAGGGGGCGAGGCTACACCTTC. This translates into CASSKDRGRGYTF.